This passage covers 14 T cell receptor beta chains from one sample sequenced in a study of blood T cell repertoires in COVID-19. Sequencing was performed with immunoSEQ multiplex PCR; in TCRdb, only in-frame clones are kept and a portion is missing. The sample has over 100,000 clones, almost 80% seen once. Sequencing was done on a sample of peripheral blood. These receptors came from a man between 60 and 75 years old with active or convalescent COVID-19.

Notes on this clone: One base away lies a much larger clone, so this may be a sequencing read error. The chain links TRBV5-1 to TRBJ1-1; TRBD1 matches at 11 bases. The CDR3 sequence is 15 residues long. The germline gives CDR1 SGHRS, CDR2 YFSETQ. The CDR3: CASSLKGQGASETFF. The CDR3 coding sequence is TGCGCCAGCAGCTTGAAAGGACAGGGGGCCAGTGAAACTTTCTTT.

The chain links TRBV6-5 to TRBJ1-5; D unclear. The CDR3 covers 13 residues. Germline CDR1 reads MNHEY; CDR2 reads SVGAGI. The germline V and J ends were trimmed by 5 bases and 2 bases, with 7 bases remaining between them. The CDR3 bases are TGTGCCAGCAGTCGGGATGGCAATCAGCCCCAGCATTTT. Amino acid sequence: CASSRDGNQPQHF.

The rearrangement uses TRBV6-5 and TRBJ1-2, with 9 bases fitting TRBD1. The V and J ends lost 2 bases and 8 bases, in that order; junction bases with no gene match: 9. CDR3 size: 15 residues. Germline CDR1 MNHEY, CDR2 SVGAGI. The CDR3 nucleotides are TGTGCCAGCAGTTACGAAGGACAGGGGTTGAGAGGCTACACCTTC. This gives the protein CASSYEGQGLRGYTF.

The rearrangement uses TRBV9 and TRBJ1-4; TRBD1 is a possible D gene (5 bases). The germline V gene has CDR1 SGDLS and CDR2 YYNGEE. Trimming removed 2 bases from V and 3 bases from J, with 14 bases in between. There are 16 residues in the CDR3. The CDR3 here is CASSVGSGLSNEKLFF. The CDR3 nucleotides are TGTGCCAGCAGCGTTGGGTCAGGGCTATCTAATGAAAAACTGTTTTTT. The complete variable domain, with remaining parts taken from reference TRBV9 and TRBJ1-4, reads DSGVTQTPKHLITATGQRVTLRCSPRSGDLSVYWYQQSLDQGLQFLIQYYNGEERAKGNILERFSAQQFPDLHSELNLSSLELGDSALYFCASSVGSGLSNEKLFFGSGTQLSVL.

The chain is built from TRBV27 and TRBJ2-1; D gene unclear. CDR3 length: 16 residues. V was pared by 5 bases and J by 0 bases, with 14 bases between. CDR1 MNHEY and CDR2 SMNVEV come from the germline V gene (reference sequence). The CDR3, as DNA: TGTGCCAGCAGTCCCTATCCTAGAGGCTCCTACAATGAGCAGTTCTTC. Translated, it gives CASSPYPRGSYNEQFF.

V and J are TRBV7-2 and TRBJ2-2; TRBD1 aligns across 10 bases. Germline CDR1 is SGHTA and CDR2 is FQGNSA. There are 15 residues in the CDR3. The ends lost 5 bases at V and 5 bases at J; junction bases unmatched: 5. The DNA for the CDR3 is TGTGCCAGCAGCCGGGACAGGGGCGGAACCGGGGAGCTGTTTTTT. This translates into CASSRDRGGTGELFF.

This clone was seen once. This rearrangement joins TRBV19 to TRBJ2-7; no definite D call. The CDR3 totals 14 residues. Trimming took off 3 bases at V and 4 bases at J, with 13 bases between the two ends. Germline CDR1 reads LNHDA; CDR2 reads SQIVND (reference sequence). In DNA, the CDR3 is TGTGCCAGTAGTATGAAGATAGCTTGGTACGAGCAGTACTTC. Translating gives CASSMKIAWYEQYF.

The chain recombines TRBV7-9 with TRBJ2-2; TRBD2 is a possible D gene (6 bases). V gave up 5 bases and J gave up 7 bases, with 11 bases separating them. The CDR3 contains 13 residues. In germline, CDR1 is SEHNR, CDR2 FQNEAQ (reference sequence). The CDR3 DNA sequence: TGTGCCAGCAGCCAGGGACTGGGCGGGGAGCTGTTTTTT. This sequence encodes CASSQGLGGELFF.

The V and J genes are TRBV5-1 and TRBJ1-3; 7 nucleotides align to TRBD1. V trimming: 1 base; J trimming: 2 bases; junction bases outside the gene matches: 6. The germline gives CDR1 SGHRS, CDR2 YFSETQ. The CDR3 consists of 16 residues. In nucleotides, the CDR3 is TGCGCCAGCAGCTTGAGGGGGCGCGGTACTGGAAACACCATATATTTT. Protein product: CASSLRGRGTGNTIYF.

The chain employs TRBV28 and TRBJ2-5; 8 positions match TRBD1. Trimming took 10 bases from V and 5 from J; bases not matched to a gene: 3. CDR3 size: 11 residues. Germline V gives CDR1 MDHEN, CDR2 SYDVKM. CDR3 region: CAIRQGETQYF. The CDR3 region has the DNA TGTGCCATAAGACAGGGGGAGACCCAGTACTTC. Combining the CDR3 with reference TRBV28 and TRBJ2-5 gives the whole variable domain DVKVTQSSRYLVKRTGEKVFLECVQDMDHENMFWYRQDPGLGLRLIYFSYDVKMKEKGDIPEGYSVSREKKERFSLILESASTNQTSMYLCAIRQGETQYFGPGTRLLVL.

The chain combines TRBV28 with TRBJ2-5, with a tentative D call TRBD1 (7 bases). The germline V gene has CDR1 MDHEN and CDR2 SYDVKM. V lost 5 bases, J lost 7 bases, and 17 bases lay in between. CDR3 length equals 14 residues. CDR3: CASSRTQGEATQYF. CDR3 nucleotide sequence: TGTGCCAGCAGTCGAACTCAGGGGGAGGCGACCCAGTACTTC. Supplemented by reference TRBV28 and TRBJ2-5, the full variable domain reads DVKVTQSSRYLVKRTGEKVFLECVQDMDHENMFWYRQDPGLGLRLIYFSYDVKMKEKGDIPEGYSVSREKKERFSLILESASTNQTSMYLCASSRTQGEATQYFGPGTRLLVL.

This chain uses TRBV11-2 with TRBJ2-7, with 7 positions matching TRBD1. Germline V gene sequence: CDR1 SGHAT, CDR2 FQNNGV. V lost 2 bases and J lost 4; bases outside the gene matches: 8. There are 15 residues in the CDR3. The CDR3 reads CASSLNGQEIYEQYF. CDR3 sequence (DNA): TGTGCCAGCAGCTTAAATGGACAGGAGATTTACGAGCAGTACTTC.

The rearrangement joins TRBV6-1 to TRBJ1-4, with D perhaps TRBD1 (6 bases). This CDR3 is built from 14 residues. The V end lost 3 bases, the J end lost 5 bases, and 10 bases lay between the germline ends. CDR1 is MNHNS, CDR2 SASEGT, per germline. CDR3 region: CASSEPGVNEKLFF. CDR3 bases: TGTGCCAGCAGTGAGCCAGGGGTGAATGAAAAACTGTTTTTT.

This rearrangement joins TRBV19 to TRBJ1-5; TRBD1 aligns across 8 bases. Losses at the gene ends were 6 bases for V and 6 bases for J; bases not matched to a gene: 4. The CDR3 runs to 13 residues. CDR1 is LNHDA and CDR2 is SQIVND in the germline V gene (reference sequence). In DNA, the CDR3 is TGTGCCAGTAGCGGACAGGGACGTCAGCCCCAGCATTTT. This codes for CASSGQGRQPQHF.